This T cell receptor (beta chain) was documented in a study of shared clonotypes between healthy human individuals. Study-wide context: The cohort had a couple of women and three men, ages 18 to 49.

Naive CD8 cells were CD45RO-negative, positively selected for CCR7, excluding terminally differentiated effector memory CD45RA+ cells. Every one of the donors was a Caucasian adult that lived in Nashville, Tennessee. Per germline, CDR1 LGHNA and CDR2 YSLEER. The V gene end was trimmed by 0 bases and the J gene end by 6 bases; junction bases not matched to a gene: 9. The CDR3 length is 17 residues. Study results and limitations: It was expected that sequencing depth would affect clonotype sharing among donors.

Genomic DNA belonging to each subset was distributed in equal measure over several immunoSEQ plates. Only in-frame clones appear in the TCRdb table, and some are missing; sequencing was by immunoSEQ multiplex PCR. The sample carries approximately 2,000,000 clones, 90% to 95% recorded once. This clone was found once. The antigen remains unidentified. This clonotype originated in a man between 18 and 35 years old in good health. Some clones in this sample may be carry-over from other donors' samples. Sequenced: naive CD8+ T cells from PBMCs. The chain has TRBV4-3 and TRBJ2-2, with 8 positions matching TRBD2. The chain's CDR3 is CASSQDIQREWSGELFF. CDR3 bases: TGCGCCAGCAGCCAAGATATCCAGCGGGAGTGGTCCGGGGAGCTGTTTTTT.